This TCR beta chain was retrieved from a study of human T cells and chemical hapten exposure (dated by TCRdb to the early 2020s). As for the study more broadly: Libraries were pooled for sequencing, and variation in per-sample TCR yields was attributed mainly to small differences in library volumes within the pool. Peripheral blood TCR repertoire changes were tracked in vivo in alopecia patients during primary and secondary sensitization to the hapten diphenylcyclopropenone (DPC). Summary of the overall study and its limitations: No change with DPC sensitization was found in the number of TCRs above 1 in 1000 frequency, and no evidence of global repertoire structure alterations was found. After repeated subsampling, changes were observed in the strength of the expansion versus patch-test correlation and in the threshold at which the correlation became significant.

Only a few counts were recorded for this clonotype. Its antigen remains unidentified. Per-nucleotide qualities are absent, and no much larger clonotype sits a single base away. Library preparation attached unique molecular identifiers to individual cDNA molecules for quantitative, reproducible TCR counting. Both TCR alpha and TCR beta chains were sequenced from each blood RNA sample. The study's processing was this. Samples had a median of approximately 96,000 TCRs, with a range from roughly 23,224 to 750,000. The Decombinator software suite was used to annotate V, J and CDR3 in the TCR reads. To make PS versus PT1 abundance plots, every sample was subsampled to the same number of TCRs (28,000). Expanded TCRs were defined as absent before sensitization and observed at least eight times at the 2-week time point. In-frame beta chains were kept once TCRdb had trimmed the public reads at Q25 with fastp and called clones with MiXCR. Rows matching on CDR3 protein sequence are summarized as one entry with the most common DNA and genes. In this record, the V and J calls reflect TCRdb's handling and not the investigators' own analysis. Counted in this sample were around 120,000 distinct CDR3 sequences; about 8.9% of them appeared once. The top ten clonotypes cover about 1.4% of the sample.

Including cysteine and phenylalanine, the CDR3 has 15 amino acids. The DNA shown is the 45-base CDR3, in frame from base 1. V and J are truncated by 5 bases and 7 bases respectively, leaving an intervening sequence of 21 bases. Based on the germline V gene (reference sequence), the CDR1 and CDR2 sequences are DFQATT and SNEGSKA. Total RNA was extracted from unfractionated whole blood that had been collected in Tempus Blood RNA tubes. About five healthy volunteers were used as TCR sequencing controls and were bled at day 0, 2 weeks and 6 weeks. This TCR was sampled from a human donor in good health. Some clones in this sample may be carry-over from other donors' samples. Donor details come from another sample of the same person, matched by shared clones. The V gene is TRBV20-1 and the J gene is TRBJ2-1; TRBD2 could be the D gene, as 7 bases match. The sequencing sample was made of whole blood. For the CDR3, the sequence is CSAPLGGGRRNEQFF. The nucleotides are TGCAGTGCTCCCTTGGGGGGGGGCCGCCGGAATGAGCAGTTCTTC.